These 7 T cell receptor beta chains were sequenced from one sample in a study of cytomegalovirus exposure and HLA in healthy donors. The primer mix had 60 Vbeta and 13 Jbeta primers. Method: immunoSEQ multiplex PCR; TCRdb's copy keeps in-frame clones and lacks some. The profile shows 230,000 or so clones, approximately 91% of them singletons. Sequencing was done on a sample of PBMCs. The source is a girl aged 2 to 9 in good health and CMV-seronegative.

The V and J genes are TRBV6-5 and TRBJ2-6; no clear D. CDR3 length: 12 residues. Trimming left V 6 bases short and J 8 bases short, with 8 bases between. Germline values: CDR1 MNHEY, CDR2 SVGAGI. CDR3 in amino acids: CASSPLSNVLTF. The CDR3 nucleotides are TGTGCCAGCAGCCCCTTGTCCAACGTCCTGACTTTC.

The chain is built from TRBV6-1 and TRBJ2-5; TRBD2 might be the D (5 bases). The germline CDR1 and CDR2 sequences are MNHNS and SASEGT. V lost 0 bases, J lost 7 bases, and 18 bases lay in between. CDR3 length equals 16 residues. The CDR3, as DNA: TGTGCCAGCAGTGAAGCCGGAGGTGCTAGTTTAGTGACCCAGTACTTC. This encodes CASSEAGGASLVTQYF.

The chain employs TRBV30 and TRBJ2-7; perhaps TRBD2 as D (5 bases). Trimming stripped 5 bases from V and 1 base from J, with 12 bases between. Per germline, CDR1 GTSNPN and CDR2 SVGIG (reference sequence). The CDR3 length is 13 residues. CDR3 nucleotide sequence: TGTGCCTGGGAGCGGTCCTTTTCCTACGAGCAGTACTTC. This codes for CAWERSFSYEQYF.

The chain combines TRBV5-1 with TRBJ2-5; 14 nucleotides match TRBD2. The V segment lost 4 bases and the J segment 5 bases; nucleotides outside the gene matches: 10. This CDR3 region has 17 residues. CDR1 and CDR2 (germline): SGHRS, YFSETQ. CDR3 sequence reads: CASSPGLAGGGAETQYF. The CDR3 DNA sequence: TGCGCCAGCAGCCCTGGACTAGCGGGAGGTGGAGCCGAGACCCAGTACTTC.

The chain combines TRBV7-2 with TRBJ1-2; 7 bases line up with TRBD1. CDR3 size: 14 residues. In germline, CDR1 is SGHTA, CDR2 FQGNSA. J was trimmed by 4 bases and V by 2 bases; bases with no gene match: 4. Here the CDR3 DNA reads TGTGCCAGCAGCTTAACAGGGGTCGTCTATGGCTACACCTTC. Amino acids: CASSLTGVVYGYTF.

This clone was detected only once. This chain uses TRBV27 with TRBJ1-2, with D unclear. Trimming left V 10 bases short and J 8 bases short, with 20 bases between. CDR1 and CDR2 from the germline V gene are MNHEY and SMNVEV (reference sequence). CDR3 size: 13 residues. The CDR3 nucleotides read TGTGCCATTCCTCCCGGGGTCGGAGGAGGCTACACCTTC. This gives the protein CAIPPGVGGGYTF.

The J gene is TRBJ2-7, the V gene TRBV28, with 9 bases lining up with TRBD2. CDR3 length: 14 residues. The V gene end was trimmed by 7 bases and the J gene end by 0 bases; junction bases not matched to a gene: 4. CDR1 and CDR2 from the germline V gene are MDHEN and SYDVKM. CDR3 coding DNA: TGTGCCAGCATTGTAGCGGGGGTCTCCTACGAGCAGTACTTC. Protein: CASIVAGVSYEQYF.